The 21 T cell receptor beta chains presented below share a single source sample, sequenced in a study of cytomegalovirus exposure and HLA in healthy donors. PCR involved 60 Vbeta and 13 Jbeta primers. Method: immunoSEQ multiplex PCR; TCRdb's copy keeps in-frame clones and lacks some. There are over 100,000 clones in the sample; around 85% occur only once, and 2.1% lies in the top ten. The sequenced material came from PBMCs. The receptors originated from a man aged 25-40 years in good health and CMV-seronegative.

J is TRBJ2-6 and V is TRBV9; D gene unclear. CDR1 is SGDLS and CDR2 is YYNGEE in the germline V gene. V lost 3 bases to trimming and J lost 4 bases, with 8 bases between them. This CDR3 contains 14 residues. Here the CDR3 reads CASSAPEGANVLTF. CDR3 in DNA: TGTGCCAGCAGCGCCCCCGAGGGGGCCAACGTCCTGACTTTC.

V is TRBV29-1 and J is TRBJ1-2; D is possibly TRBD1 (5 bases). V was shortened by 2 bases and J by 6 bases, with 16 bases between the two germline ends. Per the germline V gene, CDR1 is SQVTM and CDR2 is ANQGSEA. The CDR3 has 14 residues. In DNA form, the CDR3 reads TGCAGCGTTGAAAGTCCCGGGGGAGGAGATGGCTACACCTTC. This encodes CSVESPGGGDGYTF. Full variable domain (rest looked up from reference TRBV29-1 and TRBJ1-2): SAVISQKPSRDICQRGTSLTIQCQVDSQVTMMFWYRQQPGQSLTLIATANQGSEATYESGFVIDKFPISRPNLTFSTLTVSNMSPEDSSIYLCSVESPGGGDGYTFGSGTRLTVV.

The chain uses TRBV30 and TRBJ1-2; 9 bases line up with TRBD1. J lost 6 bases, V lost 3 bases, and 5 bases had no gene match. Germline CDR1 and CDR2: GTSNPN and SVGIG (reference sequence). The CDR3 loop spans 13 amino acids. CDR3 nucleotide sequence: TGTGCCTGGAGCGAACAGGGGGCTGATGGCTACACCTTC. This sequence encodes CAWSEQGADGYTF.

The V call is TRBV14, the J call TRBJ1-1; no reliable D call. Germline CDR1 and CDR2: SGHDN and FVKESK. CDR3 length: 17 residues. The ends were cut back, 2 bases at V and 0 bases at J, with 16 bases in the middle. The CDR3: CASSQLGPPTLNTEAFF. The CDR3 region has the DNA TGTGCCAGCAGCCAACTTGGGCCCCCCACCTTGAACACTGAAGCTTTCTTT. Full variable domain (remainder filled in from reference TRBV14 and TRBJ1-1): EAGVTQFPSHSVIEKGQTVTLRCDPISGHDNLYWYRRVMGKEIKFLLHFVKESKQDESGMPNNRFLAERTGGTYSTLKVQPAELEDSGVYFCASSQLGPPTLNTEAFFGQGTRLTVV.

The CDR3, as DNA: TGTGCCAGCAGTGCCCCGGGGTACTCTGGAAACACCATATATTTT. It is translated as CASSAPGYSGNTIYF. The chain joins TRBV28 to TRBJ1-3, with D hard to call. The CDR3 sequence is 15 residues long. Trimming removed 5 bases at V and 0 bases at J, with 11 bases between. The germline gives CDR1 MDHEN, CDR2 SYDVKM.

The CDR3 bases are TGTGCCAGCAGTTTACAAGGCGGGGGGATTTCCTACAATGAGCAGTTCTTC. This translates into CASSLQGGGISYNEQFF. The chain uses TRBV28 and TRBJ2-1; TRBD2 agrees at 8 bases. Germline CDR1 is MDHEN and CDR2 is SYDVKM. V lost 2 bases, J lost 1 base, and 7 bases stayed unmatched. This CDR3 comprises 17 residues.

The CDR3 sequence: CASSEALGFNEQFF. CDR3 coding DNA: TGTGCCAGCAGCGAGGCCCTCGGGTTCAATGAGCAGTTCTTC. V and J are TRBV9 and TRBJ2-1, with no clear D. The CDR3 is made up of 14 amino acids. Germline V gene lookup returns CDR1 SGDLS and CDR2 YYNGEE. V lost 3 bases and J lost 6, with 13 bases in between.

The V gene is TRBV7-8, the J gene TRBJ2-1; 10 nucleotides match TRBD2. CDR3 length: 16 amino acids. J lost 9 bases, V lost 1 base, and 9 bases had no gene match. Germline-derived CDR1 and CDR2 are SGHVS and FQNEAQ. CDR3 sequence reads: CASSLGTAGGPSEQFF. The CDR3 DNA sequence: TGTGCCAGCAGCTTAGGTACAGCGGGGGGGCCGAGTGAGCAGTTCTTC.

Notes on this clone: The junction shows a germline mismatch at one end, possibly a read error. This chain connects TRBV28 to TRBJ2-3; TRBD2 aligns across 8 bases. Germline V lookup: CDR1 MDHEN, CDR2 SYDVKM. This CDR3 contains 11 residues. This chain's CDR3 is CSGGHTDTQYF. CDR3 DNA: TGCAGCGGGGGCCACACAGATACGCAGTATTTT.

The chain links TRBV5-4 to TRBJ2-3; 10 nucleotides align to TRBD2. The CDR3 covers 16 residues. In germline, CDR1 is SGHNT, CDR2 YYREEE (reference sequence). V was clipped by 5 bases and J by 4 bases; unmatched bases: 10. The CDR3 sequence is CASSLAGGATADTQYF. The CDR3 DNA sequence: TGTGCCAGCAGTTTAGCGGGGGGCGCGACCGCAGATACGCAGTATTTT.

This rearrangement joins TRBV7-9 to TRBJ1-2; D gene ambiguous. The CDR3 is 14 residues long. Trimming took 3 bases from V and 5 from J, leaving 13 bases between them. Germline-derived CDR1 and CDR2 are SEHNR and FQNEAQ (reference sequence). The CDR3: CASSLRDIEYGYTF. The CDR3 DNA reads TGTGCCAGCAGCTTGAGAGACATTGAATATGGCTACACCTTC.

This sequence joins TRBV6-1 and TRBJ2-1; 9 positions agree with TRBD2. V gave up 4 bases and J gave up 2 bases; unmatched junction bases: 6. The CDR3 sequence is 16 residues long. The germline CDR1 and CDR2 sequences are MNHNS and SASEGT. CDR3 sequence: CASSGTSGRTYNEQFF. In DNA, the CDR3 is TGTGCCAGCAGTGGAACTAGCGGGCGGACCTACAATGAGCAGTTCTTC.

The chain has TRBV2 and TRBJ1-2; D perhaps matches TRBD1 (5 bases). This CDR3 is 14 amino acids long. Trimming cost V 10 bases and J 3 bases, with 18 bases left between them. Germline CDR1 reads SNHLY; CDR2 reads FYNNEI. CDR3 sequence (DNA): TGTGCCAACAAAAGGACACCTGACTACTATGGCTACACCTTC. Its translation: CANKRTPDYYGYTF.

The chain uses TRBV7-9 and TRBJ2-7, with D perhaps TRBD1 (6 bases). The CDR3 extends over 14 amino acids. Looked up from germline, CDR1 is SEHNR and CDR2 is FQNEAQ (reference sequence). V was clipped by 2 bases and J by 2 bases, with 10 bases between them. The CDR3 here is CASSLQGPPYEQYF. The DNA for the CDR3 is TGTGCCAGCAGCTTACAGGGGCCACCCTACGAGCAGTACTTC.

V gene TRBV10-1 combines with J gene TRBJ2-1; 11 bases fit TRBD2. The V gene's germline CDR1 is WNHNN and CDR2 SYGVQD (reference sequence). Trimming removed 2 bases from V and 7 bases from J; junction bases left unmatched: 1. This CDR3 comprises 14 residues. As DNA, the CDR3 is TGCGCCAGCAGTGAGCTAGCGGGGGGTAATGAGCAGTTCTTC. Its translation is CASSELAGGNEQFF.

This clone has a single count. The chain employs TRBV7-2 and TRBJ1-5; the D is unclear. This CDR3 has 13 amino acids. Trimming took off 3 bases at V and 7 bases at J, with 10 bases between the two ends. The germline V gene encodes CDR1 SGHTA and CDR2 FQGNSA. The CDR3 DNA is TGTGCCAGCAGCTTGGAGGGAGGGCAGCCCCAGCATTTT. Encoded protein: CASSLEGGQPQHF.

V and J are TRBV19 and TRBJ2-1, with TRBD1 as a possible D gene (6 bases). CDR3 size: 15 residues. Germline CDR1 reads LNHDA; CDR2 reads SQIVND (reference sequence). Deletions cut 2 bases from V and 4 bases from J, with 12 bases between. The CDR3 sequence: CASSISGTLYNEQFF. In nucleotides, the CDR3 is TGTGCCAGTAGTATATCCGGGACACTGTACAATGAGCAGTTCTTC.

The chain carries TRBV28 and TRBJ1-4, with 10 bases aligning to TRBD1. Trimming cost V 3 bases and J 7 bases; bases outside gene matches: 14. Per the germline V gene, CDR1 is MDHEN and CDR2 is SYDVKM. The CDR3 covers 18 residues. CDR3 region: CASSLVGTGARGGEKLFF. The CDR3 DNA sequence: TGTGCCAGCAGTTTGGTTGGGACAGGGGCCCGAGGAGGTGAAAAACTGTTTTTT. Together with reference TRBV28 and TRBJ1-4, the CDR3 gives the full variable domain: DVKVTQSSRYLVKRTGEKVFLECVQDMDHENMFWYRQDPGLGLRLIYFSYDVKMKEKGDIPEGYSVSREKKERFSLILESASTNQTSMYLCASSLVGTGARGGEKLFFGSGTQLSVL.

This rearrangement joins TRBV27 to TRBJ1-2, with 12 positions matching TRBD1. The V gene end was trimmed by 6 bases and the J gene end by 2 bases; junction bases not matched to a gene: 10. Germline-derived CDR1 and CDR2 are MNHEY and SMNVEV (reference sequence). The CDR3 runs to 17 residues. CDR3 amino acids: CASSLTWDRGQNYGYTF. The DNA for the CDR3 is TGTGCCAGCAGCCTCACCTGGGACAGGGGGCAGAACTATGGCTACACCTTC.

This clone has just one count. The V call is TRBV10-2, the J call TRBJ2-1; TRBD2 matches 9 bases. This CDR3 contains 16 residues. Germline lookup yields CDR1 WSHSY and CDR2 SAAADI. The V gene end was trimmed by 6 bases and the J gene end by 5 bases; junction bases not matched to a gene: 11. The CDR3 spells CASSLGGRGGNNEQFF. Here the CDR3 DNA reads TGCGCCAGCAGCCTAGGGGGGCGGGGGGGTAACAATGAGCAGTTCTTC.

The V gene is TRBV5-6, the J gene TRBJ1-5; D possibly corresponds to TRBD1 (5 bases). CDR3 length equals 16 residues. V was trimmed by 1 base and J by 7 bases, leaving 18 bases between them. CDR1 is SGHDT, CDR2 YYEEEE, per germline. CDR3 sequence: CASSLKSGGRGQPQHF. The CDR3 DNA sequence: TGTGCCAGCAGCTTGAAGTCGGGGGGACGTGGACAGCCCCAGCATTTT.